This TCR beta chain was obtained from a study of control samples from healthy donors and cancer patients. The V end lost 3 bases, the J end lost 4 bases, and 15 bases lay between the germline ends. The CDR3 has 15 residues. Germline values: CDR1 MGHRA, CDR2 YSYEKL. TCRdb keeps only in-frame clones here, not all; method: immunoSEQ multiplex PCR. Of 84,000 or so clones listed, roughly 82% are singletons. The sequenced sample was PBMCs. The sequence was collected from a man aged 55-75 years with head and neck cancer. This sequence joins TRBV4-1 and TRBJ2-5, with D maybe TRBD1 (6 bases). CDR3 loop: CASSQVGAVGETQYF. The CDR3 DNA is TGCGCCAGCAGCCAGGTGGGGGCCGTGGGAGAGACCCAGTACTTC.